This TCR beta chain was captured by sequencing in a study of T cell repertoires in cytomegalovirus infection. Overall study findings and caveats: The ex vivo response showed dominance by HLA-C-restricted CMV-specific TCR beta clonotypes.

TCRdb used MiXCR to reprocess the reads, holding one entry per CDR3 protein. This sample has fewer than 850,000 distinct CDR3 sequences, with 25% to 35% found just once. About this clonotype: The target antigen is unknown.

The source material was cultured CD8+ T cells from PBMCs, sampled from culture after CMV antigen stimulation. The receptor was derived from a human donor in good health (CMV status not recorded). Some clones in this sample may be carry-over from other donors' samples.

This CDR3 is CASSESMAGGSGELFF. In DNA form, the CDR3 reads TGTGCCAGCAGTGAATCGATGGCAGGGGGATCCGGGGAGCTGTTTTTT. The chain recombines TRBV25-1 with TRBJ2-2, with TRBD1 matching over 7 bases. CDR3 length: 16 amino acids. CDR1 and CDR2 (germline): MGHDK, SYGVNS. V shed 1 base and J 6 bases; nucleotides not matched to a gene: 8.